The clone carrying this T cell receptor (beta chain) was counted a single time. An end of the junction does not agree with germline; a read error may underlie this. The assay was immunoSEQ multiplex PCR, and TCRdb's table has in-frame clones only and misses some. The profile shows around 260,000 clones, 85% to 90% of them singletons. The data were taken from a study of blood T cell repertoires in COVID-19. The overall study: The study drew acute and convalescent COVID-19 samples from the United States, Italy and Spain.

Germline CDR1 reads GTSNPN; CDR2 reads SVGIG (reference sequence). The CDR3 sequence is 12 residues long. The sequencing sample was made of peripheral blood. This receptor was identified in a woman in her forties who had recovered from COVID-19. The V gene is TRBV30, the J gene TRBJ1-1; D may be TRBD1 (5 bases). Written as DNA, the CDR3 is TGTGCCTGGAACCTGGGGCCAAATCAAAATCTCTTT. Translation: CAWNLGPNQNLF.